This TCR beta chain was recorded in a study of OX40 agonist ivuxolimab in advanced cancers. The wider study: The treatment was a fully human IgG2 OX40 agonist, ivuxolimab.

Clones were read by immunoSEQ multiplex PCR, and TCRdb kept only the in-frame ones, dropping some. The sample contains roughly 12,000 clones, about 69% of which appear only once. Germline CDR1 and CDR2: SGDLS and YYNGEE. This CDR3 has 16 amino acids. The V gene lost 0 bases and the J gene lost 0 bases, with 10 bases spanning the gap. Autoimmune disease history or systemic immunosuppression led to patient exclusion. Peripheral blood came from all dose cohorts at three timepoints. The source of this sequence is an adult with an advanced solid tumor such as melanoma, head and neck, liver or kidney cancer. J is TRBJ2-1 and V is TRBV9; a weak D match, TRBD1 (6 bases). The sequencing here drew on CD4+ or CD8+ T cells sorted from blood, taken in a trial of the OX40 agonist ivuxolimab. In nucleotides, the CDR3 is TGTGCCAGCAGCGTAGGGTGGGGGCACTCCTACAATGAGCAGTTCTTC. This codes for CASSVGWGHSYNEQFF.